Following are 30 T cell receptor beta chains from one sample sequenced in a study of radiation and T cells in renal cell carcinoma. The time point here: baseline pretreatment blood. Treatment defined: 15 Gy SBRT to primary tumor, nephrectomy 4 weeks later. The assay was immunoSEQ multiplex PCR, and TCRdb's table has in-frame clones only and misses some. The profile shows about 49,000 clones, approximately 83% of them singletons. The sample consisted of blood, taken from a patient whose treatment included radiotherapy and nephrectomy. All receptors derive from a woman in her seventies with renal cell carcinoma.

CDR3 nucleotide sequence: TGTGCCAGCAGCTTAGGGACAGGGGGCATGCAGCCCCAGCATTTT. It is translated as CASSLGTGGMQPQHF. The chain uses TRBV7-8 and TRBJ1-5, with TRBD1 matching 11 bases. This CDR3 contains 15 residues. Per germline, CDR1 SGHVS and CDR2 FQNEAQ. With 1 base clipped from V and 7 bases from J, the junction kept 3 bases outside the gene matches.

The rearrangement joins TRBV4-2 to TRBJ2-1, with D possibly matching TRBD2 (6 bases). The CDR3 runs to 17 residues. V was pared by 0 bases and J by 3 bases, with 15 bases between. In germline, CDR1 is LGHNA, CDR2 YNFKEQ. This CDR3 reads CASSQDIGSQDYNEQFF. Written as DNA, the CDR3 is TGTGCCAGCAGCCAAGATATCGGGAGCCAGGACTACAATGAGCAGTTCTTC.

The J gene is TRBJ2-7, the V gene TRBV29-1; D may be TRBD1 (6 bases). CDR3 length: 14 amino acids. The ends were cut back, 7 bases at V and 1 base at J, with 17 bases in the middle. Germline V gene lookup returns CDR1 SQVTM and CDR2 ANQGSEA. DNA of the CDR3: TGCAGCGCCCAAAGAGGCAGGGGATCCTACGAGCAGTACTTC. Translating gives CSAQRGRGSYEQYF.

CDR3 nucleotide sequence: TGTGCCAGCAGTGTTTCTAGCGGGGGGATTAGCACAGATACGCAGTATTTT. Encoded protein: CASSVSSGGISTDTQYF. The chain uses TRBV2 and TRBJ2-3; 11 nucleotides agree with TRBD2. Germline assignment: CDR1 SNHLY and CDR2 FYNNEI. The CDR3 is made up of 17 amino acids. The J segment lost 0 bases and the V segment lost 4 bases, leaving 6 bases of the junction unmatched.

The chain is built from TRBV5-1 and TRBJ2-3; TRBD2 is a possible D gene (5 bases). V was clipped by 4 bases and J by 0 bases, with 9 bases between them. The CDR3 has 14 amino acids. Germline assignment: CDR1 SGHRS and CDR2 YFSETQ. The CDR3 sequence: CASSEGSSTDTQYF. DNA for the CDR3: TGCGCCAGCAGCGAGGGTTCTAGCACAGATACGCAGTATTTT.

This sequence joins TRBV9 and TRBJ1-2; TRBD1 is a possible D gene (6 bases). The CDR3 is 15 residues long. V was trimmed by 0 bases and J by 6 bases, leaving 15 bases between them. CDR1 is SGDLS, CDR2 YYNGEE, per germline. The CDR3 DNA sequence: TGTGCCAGCAGCGTAGTTGGGGGCGGGAGAGATGGCTACACCTTC. This codes for CASSVVGGGRDGYTF.

This clone was seen more than once but under ten times. The rearrangement links TRBV4-3 to TRBJ1-1; 7 nucleotides align to TRBD1. Germline V lookup: CDR1 LGHNA, CDR2 YSLEER. Unmatched junction bases numbered 3, after V lost 5 bases and J lost 0 bases. This CDR3 has 14 amino acids. CDR3 coding DNA: TGCGCCAGCAGCACCACAGGGGTGAACACTGAAGCTTTCTTT. Protein product: CASSTTGVNTEAFF.

The chain carries TRBV6-5 and TRBJ2-7; 10 bases map to TRBD2. Germline V CDR1 and CDR2: MNHEY, SVGAGI. This CDR3 is built from 15 residues. With 2 bases clipped from V and 6 bases from J, the junction kept 7 bases outside the gene matches. The CDR3 DNA follows: TGTGCCAGCAGTTACCTGAGCGGGAGGGCCTCCGAGCAGTACTTC. Protein: CASSYLSGRASEQYF.

The rearrangement joins TRBV11-3 to TRBJ1-2, with 7 positions matching TRBD1. Per the germline V gene, CDR1 is SGHNT and CDR2 is YENEEA. V dropped 5 bases and J dropped 6; count of bases not matched to a gene: 6. There are 13 residues in the CDR3. CDR3: CASSPGTVNGYTF. For the CDR3, the DNA is TGTGCCAGCAGCCCAGGGACAGTGAATGGCTACACCTTC.

The chain recombines TRBV7-8 with TRBJ1-1; 9 bases fit TRBD1. Trimming took 6 bases from V and 5 from J; bases not matched to a gene: 13. CDR1 and CDR2 from the germline V gene are SGHVS and FQNEAQ. The CDR3 has 16 residues. This chain's CDR3 is CASSFNLGQGGTEAFF. In DNA, the CDR3 is TGTGCCAGCAGTTTTAACCTGGGACAGGGAGGGACTGAAGCTTTCTTT.

CDR3 amino acids: CSVGGNYGYTF. Written as DNA, the CDR3 is TGCAGTGTGGGCGGTAACTATGGCTACACCTTC. The chain employs TRBV20-1 and TRBJ1-2; no definite D call. With 7 bases removed from V and 1 base from J, the gap between germline ends came to 7 bases. Germline CDR1 and CDR2: DFQATT and SNEGSKA (reference sequence). The CDR3 is 11 residues long.

This clone was recorded once. This chain connects TRBV5-3 to TRBJ1-1, with D possibly being TRBD1 (6 bases). TRBV5-3 is treated as an ORF (open reading frame) with a function not yet certain. The germline V and J ends were trimmed by 5 bases and 1 base, with 18 bases remaining between them. The CDR3 length is 16 residues. The CDR3 spells CARRGRVRGTNTEAFF. The DNA of the CDR3 is TGTGCCAGAAGAGGGCGGGTTAGGGGGACGAACACTGAAGCTTTCTTT.

The chain has TRBV5-5 and TRBJ1-1; a possible D gene is TRBD1 (5 bases). The CDR3 is 14 residues long. In germline, CDR1 is SGHKS, CDR2 YYEKEE (reference sequence). Between the trimmed V and J ends, which lost 4 bases and 5 bases, there was a span of 15 bases. CDR3 nucleotides: TGTGCCAGCAGCCTCGGACACCGGGGGACTGAAGCTTTCTTT. Residues: CASSLGHRGTEAFF.

J is TRBJ2-2 and V is TRBV19, with D perhaps matching TRBD2 (6 bases). Trimming stripped 7 bases from V and 7 bases from J, with 25 bases between. The CDR3 has 17 amino acids. Germline CDR1 LNHDA, CDR2 SQIVND (reference sequence). The chain's CDR3 is CASTPYGHPGGSGELFF. DNA for the CDR3: TGTGCCAGTACCCCTTATGGACACCCTGGGGGGAGCGGGGAGCTGTTTTTT.

This rearrangement joins TRBV5-1 to TRBJ1-1; 8 bases fit TRBD1. CDR3 length equals 13 residues. Trimming took 5 bases from V and 4 from J; bases not matched to a gene: 4. Per germline, CDR1 SGHRS and CDR2 YFSETQ. CDR3 region: CASRQGASTEAFF. The CDR3 nucleotides are TGCGCCAGCAGGCAGGGGGCGAGCACTGAAGCTTTCTTT.

The CDR3 protein is CASSYDNEQYF. CDR3 bases: TGTGCCAGCAGTTACGACAACGAGCAGTACTTC. The J gene is TRBJ2-7, the V gene TRBV6-5; D unclear. Trimming pared 2 bases from V and 5 bases from J, leaving 4 bases between. The CDR3 spans 11 residues. Germline V gene sequence: CDR1 MNHEY, CDR2 SVGAGI.

The rearrangement links TRBV11-2 to TRBJ2-1, with a weak D call TRBD2 (5 bases). V was trimmed by 4 bases and J by 10 bases, leaving 17 bases between them. Germline loops: CDR1 SGHAT, CDR2 FQNNGV. The CDR3 is 14 residues long. The DNA of the CDR3 is TGTGCCAGCAGCTCTCTAGCCGGGCTCAGGGAGCAGTTCTTC. Its translation is CASSSLAGLREQFF.

This chain uses TRBV6-1 with TRBJ1-2; D may be TRBD1 (5 bases). V was cut by 6 bases and J by 6 bases, with 8 bases left in between. The CDR3 contains 11 residues. Germline CDR1 and CDR2: MNHNS and SASEGT. CDR3 sequence: CASRQGDGYTF. The CDR3 bases are TGTGCCAGCAGGCAGGGAGATGGCTACACCTTC.

The chain links TRBV5-4 to TRBJ2-3, with 10 nucleotides matching TRBD2. This CDR3 comprises 14 residues. Germline V CDR1 and CDR2: SGHNT, YYREEE (reference sequence). J gave up 5 bases and V 4 bases, and 4 bases lay outside the gene matches. The CDR3 protein is CASSPSGGVDTQYF. Written as DNA, the CDR3 is TGTGCCAGCAGCCCGAGCGGGGGGGTAGATACGCAGTATTTT.

J is TRBJ1-5 and V is TRBV6-5; 9 bases map to TRBD1. This CDR3 spans 14 amino acids. CDR1 is MNHEY and CDR2 is SVGAGI in the germline V gene. Losses at the gene ends were 4 bases for V and 5 bases for J; bases not matched to a gene: 3. This chain's CDR3 is CASSLRTGDQPQHF. In DNA, the CDR3 is TGTGCCAGCAGTTTAAGGACAGGGGATCAGCCCCAGCATTTT.

The rearrangement uses TRBV5-1 and TRBJ2-5, with TRBD2 as a possible D gene (7 bases). The germline gives CDR1 SGHRS, CDR2 YFSETQ. V gave up 4 bases and J gave up 4 bases, with 23 bases separating them. The CDR3 has 17 amino acids. CDR3 protein: CASSGGGAGPLGETQYF. DNA for the CDR3: TGCGCCAGCAGCGGAGGGGGGGCAGGTCCTCTGGGAGAGACCCAGTACTTC.

The V and J genes are TRBV6-4 and TRBJ2-3; D gene uncertain. The CDR3 totals 14 residues. V shed 4 bases and J shed 1 base, with 9 bases lying between them. The germline V gene has CDR1 MRHNA and CDR2 SNTAGT. CDR3: CASSGRVGTDTQYF. The DNA for the CDR3 is TGTGCCAGCAGTGGAAGGGTTGGCACAGATACGCAGTATTTT.

The J gene is TRBJ1-2, the V gene TRBV4-3; no reliable D call. Trimming removed 0 bases at V and 4 bases at J, with 21 bases between. This CDR3 has 18 residues. The germline gives CDR1 LGHNA, CDR2 YSLEER. The CDR3 nucleotides read TGCGCCAGCAGCCAAGATTTGGATGGAGTGGGGTCGGTCTATGGCTACACCTTC. This sequence encodes CASSQDLDGVGSVYGYTF.

The sample holds a few counts of this clone. The V gene is TRBV7-7, the J gene TRBJ2-2; TRBD1 is a possible D gene (5 bases). Germline V gives CDR1 SSHAT, CDR2 FNYEAQ (reference sequence). The V and J ends lost 3 bases and 3 bases respectively, with 8 bases between them. This CDR3 region has 14 residues. The CDR3 nucleotides are TGTGCCAGCAGCTTGGGGCAGGACACCGGGGAGCTGTTTTTT. It yields the protein CASSLGQDTGELFF.

Only one count was recorded for this clone. The chain joins TRBV6-6 to TRBJ2-7; a weak D match, TRBD1 (5 bases). CDR3 length equals 14 residues. CDR1 is MNHNY and CDR2 is SVGAGI in the germline V gene (reference sequence). V was pared by 5 bases and J by 4 bases, with 15 bases between. The CDR3 loop reads CASSTGATVYEQYF. The CDR3 DNA follows: TGTGCCAGCAGTACTGGGGCGACAGTATACGAGCAGTACTTC.

V and J are TRBV19 and TRBJ2-1; D is ambiguous. Germline V gene data show CDR1 as LNHDA and CDR2 as SQIVND (reference sequence). The CDR3 length is 12 residues. Between the trimmed V and J ends, which lost 3 bases and 10 bases, there was a span of 10 bases. CDR3 nucleotides: TGTGCCAGTAGTATCCCGCTTAGAGAGCAGTTCTTC. It yields the protein CASSIPLREQFF.

J is TRBJ1-2 and V is TRBV7-9; D not certain. Trimming pared 2 bases from V and 8 bases from J, leaving 18 bases between. CDR3 length: 15 amino acids. Germline V lookup: CDR1 SEHNR, CDR2 FQNEAQ (reference sequence). CDR3 residues: CASSLSGAAPEGYTF. CDR3 nucleotide sequence: TGTGCCAGCAGCTTAAGTGGCGCGGCACCGGAGGGCTACACCTTC. Drawing the rest from reference TRBV7-9 and TRBJ1-2, the complete variable domain is DTGVSQNPRHKITKRGQNVTFRCDPISEHNRLYWYRQTLGQGPEFLTYFQNEAQLEKSRLLSDRFSAERPKGSFSTLEIQRTEQGDSAMYLCASSLSGAAPEGYTFGSGTRLTVV.

J is TRBJ1-3 and V is TRBV5-1, with 7 bases aligning to TRBD1. V lost 4 bases, J lost 4 bases, and 5 bases stayed unmatched. The CDR3 is 14 amino acids. CDR1 and CDR2 from the germline V gene are SGHRS and YFSETQ. The CDR3 coding sequence is TGCGCCAGCAGCCTCGGACAGGAGGGAAACACCATATATTTT. It is translated as CASSLGQEGNTIYF.

This clone showed up many times. The chain is built from TRBV27 and TRBJ1-1; D call uncertain. V shed 5 bases and J shed 1 base, with 17 bases lying between them. Germline CDR1 is MNHEY and CDR2 is SMNVEV (reference sequence). CDR3 length: 16 residues. CDR3 loop: CASSQTPELTNTEAFF. CDR3 bases: TGTGCCAGCAGTCAAACTCCGGAGTTGACGAACACTGAAGCTTTCTTT.

This chain links TRBV11-2 with TRBJ1-1; 8 bases are a match to TRBD1. Trimming removed 1 base from V and 3 bases from J; junction bases left unmatched: 10. This CDR3 region has 17 residues. The V gene's germline CDR1 is SGHAT and CDR2 FQNNGV. The CDR3 region is CASSLVRGRRLDTEAFF. The CDR3 nucleotides read TGTGCCAGCAGCTTAGTCAGGGGGCGTAGGTTGGACACTGAAGCTTTCTTT.